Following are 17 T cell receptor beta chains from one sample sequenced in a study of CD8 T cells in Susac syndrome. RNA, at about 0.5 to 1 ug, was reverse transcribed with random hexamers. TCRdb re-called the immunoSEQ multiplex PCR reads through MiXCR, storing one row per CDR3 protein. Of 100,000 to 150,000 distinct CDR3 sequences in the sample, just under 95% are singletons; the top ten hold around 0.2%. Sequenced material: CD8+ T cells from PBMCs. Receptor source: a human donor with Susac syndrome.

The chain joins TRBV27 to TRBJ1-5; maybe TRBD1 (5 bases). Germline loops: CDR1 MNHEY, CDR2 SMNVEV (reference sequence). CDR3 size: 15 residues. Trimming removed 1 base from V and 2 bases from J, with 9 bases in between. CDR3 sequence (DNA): TGTGCCAGCAGTTTATTCGGGGGAGGCAATCAGCCCCAGCATTTT. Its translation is CASSLFGGGNQPQHF.

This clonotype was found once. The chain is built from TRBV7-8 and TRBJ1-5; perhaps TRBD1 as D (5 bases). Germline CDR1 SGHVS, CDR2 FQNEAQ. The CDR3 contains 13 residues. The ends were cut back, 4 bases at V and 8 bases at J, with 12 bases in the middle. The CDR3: CASSYQGVKPQHF. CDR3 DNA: TGTGCCAGCAGCTATCAGGGAGTCAAGCCCCAGCATTTT.

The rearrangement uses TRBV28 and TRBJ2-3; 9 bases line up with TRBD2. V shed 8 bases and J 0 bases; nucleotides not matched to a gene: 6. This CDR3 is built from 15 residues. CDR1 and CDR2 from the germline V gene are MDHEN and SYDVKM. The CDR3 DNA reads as TGTGCCAGCCGAGCGGGGGGCACTAGCACAGATACGCAGTATTTT. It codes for CASRAGGTSTDTQYF.

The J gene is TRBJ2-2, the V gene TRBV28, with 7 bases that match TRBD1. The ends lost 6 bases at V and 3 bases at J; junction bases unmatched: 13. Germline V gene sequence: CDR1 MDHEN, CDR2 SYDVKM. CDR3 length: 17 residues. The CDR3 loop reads CASSSPLGTADTGELFF. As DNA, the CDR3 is TGTGCCAGCAGCTCCCCCCTCGGGACAGCGGACACCGGGGAGCTGTTTTTT.

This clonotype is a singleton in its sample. CDR3 sequence reads: CASSASGPWGTEAFF. In nucleotides, the CDR3 is TGTGCCAGCAGCGCATCGGGACCCTGGGGCACTGAAGCTTTCTTT. The chain couples TRBV9 to TRBJ1-1; D perhaps matches TRBD1 (5 bases). CDR3 length: 15 amino acids. V lost 3 bases and J 4 bases, leaving 16 bases between the germline ends. Per the germline V gene, CDR1 is SGDLS and CDR2 is YYNGEE. The full variable domain, with the rest looked up from reference TRBV9 and TRBJ1-1, is DSGVTQTPKHLITATGQRVTLRCSPRSGDLSVYWYQQSLDQGLQFLIQYYNGEERAKGNILERFSAQQFPDLHSELNLSSLELGDSALYFCASSASGPWGTEAFFGQGTRLTVV.

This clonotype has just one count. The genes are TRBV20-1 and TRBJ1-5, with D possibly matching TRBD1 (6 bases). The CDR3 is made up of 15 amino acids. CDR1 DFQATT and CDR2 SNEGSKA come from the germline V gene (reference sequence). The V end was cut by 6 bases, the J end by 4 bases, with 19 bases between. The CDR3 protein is CSAQTGQSGNQPQHF. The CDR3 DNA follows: TGCAGTGCCCAAACAGGACAGTCGGGAAATCAGCCCCAGCATTTT.

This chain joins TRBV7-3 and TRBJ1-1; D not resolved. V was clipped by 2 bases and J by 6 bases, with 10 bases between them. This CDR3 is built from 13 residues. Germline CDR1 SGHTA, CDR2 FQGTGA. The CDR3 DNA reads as TGTGCCAGCAGCTTACGCGGATTATCTGAAGCTTTCTTT. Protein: CASSLRGLSEAFF.

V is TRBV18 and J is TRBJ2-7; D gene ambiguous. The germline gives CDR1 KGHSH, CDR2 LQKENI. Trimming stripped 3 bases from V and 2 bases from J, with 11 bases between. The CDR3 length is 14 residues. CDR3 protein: CASSPVLSTYEQYF. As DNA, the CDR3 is TGTGCCAGCTCACCTGTGCTCAGTACCTACGAGCAGTACTTC.

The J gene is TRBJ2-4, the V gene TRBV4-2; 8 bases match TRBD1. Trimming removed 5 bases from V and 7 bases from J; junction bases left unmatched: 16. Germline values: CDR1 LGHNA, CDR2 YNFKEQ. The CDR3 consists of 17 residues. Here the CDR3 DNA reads TGTGCCAGCAGCTATCCGTTACAGGGGGAAGGAAAGAACATTCAGTACTTC. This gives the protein CASSYPLQGEGKNIQYF.

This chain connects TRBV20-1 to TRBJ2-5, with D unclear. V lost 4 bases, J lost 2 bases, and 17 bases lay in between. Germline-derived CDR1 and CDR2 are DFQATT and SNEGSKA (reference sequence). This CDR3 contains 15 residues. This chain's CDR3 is CSAKSIDTGQETQYF. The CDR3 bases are TGCAGTGCTAAGAGTATCGACACGGGTCAAGAGACCCAGTACTTC.

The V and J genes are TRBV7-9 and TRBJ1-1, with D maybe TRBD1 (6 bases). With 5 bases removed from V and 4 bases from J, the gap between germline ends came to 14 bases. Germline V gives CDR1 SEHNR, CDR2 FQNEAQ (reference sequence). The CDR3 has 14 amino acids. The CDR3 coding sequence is TGTGCCAGCAGCCCCCGGTCACAGGGCACTGAAGCTTTCTTT. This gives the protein CASSPRSQGTEAFF.

The CDR3 loop is CASSEADRGNGELFF. CDR3 DNA sequence: TGTGCCAGCAGTGAAGCGGACAGGGGAAACGGGGAGCTGTTTTTT. This chain joins TRBV2 and TRBJ2-2, with 9 positions matching TRBD1. J gave up 7 bases and V 0 bases, and 3 bases lay outside the gene matches. Germline CDR1 is SNHLY and CDR2 is FYNNEI. The CDR3 is 15 amino acids.

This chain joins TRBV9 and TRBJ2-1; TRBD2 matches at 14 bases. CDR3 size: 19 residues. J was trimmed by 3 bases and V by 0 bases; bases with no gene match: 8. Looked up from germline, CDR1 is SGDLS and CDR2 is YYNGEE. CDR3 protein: CASSVVMTSGGASYNEQFF. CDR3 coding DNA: TGTGCCAGCAGCGTAGTTATGACTAGCGGGGGGGCAAGCTACAATGAGCAGTTCTTC.

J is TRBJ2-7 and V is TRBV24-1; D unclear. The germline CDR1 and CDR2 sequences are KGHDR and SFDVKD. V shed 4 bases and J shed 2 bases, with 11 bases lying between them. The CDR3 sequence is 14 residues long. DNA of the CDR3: TGTGCCACCAGTGACCCCACGAAGCCCTACGAGCAGTACTTC. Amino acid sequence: CATSDPTKPYEQYF.

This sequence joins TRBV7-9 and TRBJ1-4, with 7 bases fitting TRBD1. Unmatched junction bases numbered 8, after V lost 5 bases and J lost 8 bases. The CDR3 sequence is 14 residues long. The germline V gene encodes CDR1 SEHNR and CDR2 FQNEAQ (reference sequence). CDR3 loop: CASSHRQGHEKLFF. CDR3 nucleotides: TGTGCCAGCAGCCATCGACAGGGACACGAAAAACTGTTTTTT.

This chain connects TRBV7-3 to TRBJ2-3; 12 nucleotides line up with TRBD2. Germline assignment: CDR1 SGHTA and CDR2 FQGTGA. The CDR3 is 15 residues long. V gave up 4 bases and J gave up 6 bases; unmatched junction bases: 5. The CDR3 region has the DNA TGTGCCAGCAGCTCCCAGCTAGCGGGAGGGGATACGCAGTATTTT. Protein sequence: CASSSQLAGGDTQYF.

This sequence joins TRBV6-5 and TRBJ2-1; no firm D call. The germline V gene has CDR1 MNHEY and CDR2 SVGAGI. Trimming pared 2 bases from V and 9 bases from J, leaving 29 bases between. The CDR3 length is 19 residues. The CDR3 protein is CASSYQTWSRFPTQSEQFF. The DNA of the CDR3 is TGTGCCAGCAGTTACCAGACTTGGAGTCGGTTCCCAACACAGAGTGAGCAGTTCTTC.